The 5 T cell receptor beta chains below come from one sample, sequenced in a study of blood T cell repertoires in COVID-19. Clones were sequenced by immunoSEQ multiplex PCR, and TCRdb holds only the in-frame ones, with some missing. The data hold about 40,000 clones, with 70% to 90% observed a single time. Sequenced input: peripheral blood. The source is a human donor in a cohort sampled during active COVID-19.

This sequence joins TRBV5-6 and TRBJ1-2, with 10 bases that match TRBD1. Trimming cost V 4 bases and J 8 bases; bases outside gene matches: 20. This CDR3 is 18 amino acids long. The germline V gene has CDR1 SGHDT and CDR2 YYEEEE. The CDR3 is CASSLLRARDRGVGGYTF. The CDR3 nucleotides are TGTGCCAGCAGCCTCCTGAGAGCAAGGGACAGGGGTGTAGGGGGCTACACCTTC.

The J gene is TRBJ1-2, the V gene TRBV4-1; D is unclear. There are 16 residues in the CDR3. From germline, CDR1 is MGHRA and CDR2 YSYEKL. The V and J ends lost 3 bases and 1 base respectively, with 15 bases between them. The CDR3 DNA is TGCGCCAGCAGCCACCCTTGGGCAGACGATAACTATGGCTACACCTTC. This gives the protein CASSHPWADDNYGYTF.

This chain uses TRBV4-1 with TRBJ2-3; 11 bases line up with TRBD2. This CDR3 region has 18 residues. CDR1 is MGHRA and CDR2 is YSYEKL in the germline V gene. With V trimmed by 0 bases and J by 4 bases, 9 bases remained unmatched. The CDR3 region is CASSQDRASGGRADTQYF. The CDR3 nucleotides are TGCGCCAGCAGCCAAGATCGGGCTAGCGGGGGGAGGGCAGATACGCAGTATTTT.

The V call is TRBV3-1 (or the pseudogene TRBV3-2), the J call TRBJ2-1; 11 bases line up with TRBD1. Germline CDR1 reads LGHDT; CDR2 reads YNNKEL (reference sequence). V was clipped by 4 bases and J by 4 bases; unmatched bases: 3. CDR3 length: 15 amino acids. CDR3 DNA: TGTGCCAGCAGCCCCGGGACAGGGGGTTACAATGAGCAGTTCTTC. Protein product: CASSPGTGGYNEQFF.

The chain recombines TRBV4-2 with TRBJ2-7; D might be TRBD2 (5 bases). The CDR3 runs 14 residues. CDR1 is LGHNA and CDR2 is YNFKEQ in the germline V gene. V dropped 0 bases and J dropped 7 bases, with 13 bases sitting between them. CDR3 sequence: CASSQEFGVGEQYF. The CDR3 bases are TGTGCCAGCAGCCAAGAGTTCGGGGTAGGTGAGCAGTACTTC.